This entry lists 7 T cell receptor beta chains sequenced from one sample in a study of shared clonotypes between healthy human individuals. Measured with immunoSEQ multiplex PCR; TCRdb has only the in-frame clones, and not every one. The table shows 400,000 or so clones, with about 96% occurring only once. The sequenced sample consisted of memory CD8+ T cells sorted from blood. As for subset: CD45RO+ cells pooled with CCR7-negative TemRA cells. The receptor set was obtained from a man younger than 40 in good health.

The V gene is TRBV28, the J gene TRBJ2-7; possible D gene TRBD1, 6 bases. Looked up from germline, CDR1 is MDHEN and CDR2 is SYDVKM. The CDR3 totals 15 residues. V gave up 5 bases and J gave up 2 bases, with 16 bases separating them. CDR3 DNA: TGTGCCAGCAGTACGTGGACAGCCTATCCCTACGAGCAGTACTTC. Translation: CASSTWTAYPYEQYF.

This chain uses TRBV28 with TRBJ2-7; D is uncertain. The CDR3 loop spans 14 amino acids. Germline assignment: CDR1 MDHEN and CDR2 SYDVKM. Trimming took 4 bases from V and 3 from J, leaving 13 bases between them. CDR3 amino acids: CASSYSPHDYEQYF. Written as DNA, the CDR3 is TGTGCCAGCAGTTATAGTCCTCACGACTACGAGCAGTACTTC.

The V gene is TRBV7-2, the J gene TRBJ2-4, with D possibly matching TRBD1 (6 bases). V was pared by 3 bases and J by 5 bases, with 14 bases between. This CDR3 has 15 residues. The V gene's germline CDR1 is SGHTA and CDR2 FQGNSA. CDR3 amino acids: CASSFLSRGENIQYF. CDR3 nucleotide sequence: TGTGCCAGCAGCTTCCTCTCCAGGGGAGAAAACATTCAGTACTTC.

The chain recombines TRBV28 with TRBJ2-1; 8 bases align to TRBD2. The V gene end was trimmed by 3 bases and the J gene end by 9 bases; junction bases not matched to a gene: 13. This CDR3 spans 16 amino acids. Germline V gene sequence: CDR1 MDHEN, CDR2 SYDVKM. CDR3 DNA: TGTGCCAGCAGTTTGGCAACTAGCGGTCCGACGGGTGAGCAGTTCTTC. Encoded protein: CASSLATSGPTGEQFF.

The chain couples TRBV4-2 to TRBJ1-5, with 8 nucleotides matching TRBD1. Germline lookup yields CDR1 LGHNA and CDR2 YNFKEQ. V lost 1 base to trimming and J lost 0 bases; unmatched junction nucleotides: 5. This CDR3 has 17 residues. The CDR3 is CASSQARDRLSNQPQHF. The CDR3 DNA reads TGTGCCAGCAGCCAAGCGAGGGACAGGCTTAGCAATCAGCCCCAGCATTTT.

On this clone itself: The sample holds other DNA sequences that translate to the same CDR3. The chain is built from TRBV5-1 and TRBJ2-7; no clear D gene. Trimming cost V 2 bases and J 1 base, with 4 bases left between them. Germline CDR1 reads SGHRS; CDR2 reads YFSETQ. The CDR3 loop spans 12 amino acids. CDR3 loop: CASSLTSYEQYF. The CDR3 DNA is TGCGCCAGCAGCTTAACTTCCTACGAGCAGTACTTC.

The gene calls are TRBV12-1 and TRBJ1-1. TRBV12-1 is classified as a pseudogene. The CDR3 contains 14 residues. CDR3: CASSFDRGNTEAFF. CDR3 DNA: TGTGCCAGCAGCTTTGACCGTGGGAACACTGAAGCTTTCTTT.